Below, 16 T cell receptor beta chains from the same sample are listed, as sequenced in a study of blood T cell repertoires in COVID-19. Repertoires were generated with immunoSEQ multiplex PCR, while TCRdb's copy carries only in-frame clones and drops some. The sample includes about 170,000 clones, approximately 74% seen only once; the top ten take 3%. Sequenced sample: peripheral blood. These receptors originate from a woman of 80 years or more with acute or convalescent COVID-19.

The V call is TRBV27, the J call TRBJ1-6, with TRBD1 as a possible D gene (6 bases). The CDR3 is made up of 15 amino acids. CDR1 and CDR2 (germline): MNHEY, SMNVEV (reference sequence). V shed 6 bases and J shed 7 bases, with 16 bases lying between them. The CDR3: CASSRGGHQNSPLHF. In nucleotides, the CDR3 is TGTGCCAGCAGCAGAGGGGGACACCAAAATTCACCCCTCCACTTT.

This chain joins TRBV28 and TRBJ1-5; D is ambiguous. The CDR3 extends over 12 amino acids. The V gene lost 5 bases and the J gene lost 5 bases, with 7 bases spanning the gap. Germline CDR1 and CDR2: MDHEN and SYDVKM. The CDR3: CASSPLHQPQHF. CDR3 coding DNA: TGTGCCAGCAGTCCCCTCCATCAGCCCCAGCATTTT. The full variable domain, with the rest looked up from reference TRBV28 and TRBJ1-5, is DVKVTQSSRYLVKRTGEKVFLECVQDMDHENMFWYRQDPGLGLRLIYFSYDVKMKEKGDIPEGYSVSREKKERFSLILESASTNQTSMYLCASSPLHQPQHFGDGTRLSIL.

The chain joins TRBV27 to TRBJ1-2; D remains ambiguous. Germline assignment: CDR1 MNHEY and CDR2 SMNVEV (reference sequence). This CDR3 comprises 15 residues. V lost 4 bases and J 4 bases, leaving 16 bases between the germline ends. CDR3 sequence: CASSSGTEGPYGYTF. CDR3 nucleotides: TGTGCCAGCAGTTCCGGAACAGAAGGTCCCTATGGCTACACCTTC.

The chain recombines TRBV9 with TRBJ2-5; TRBD2 agrees at 11 bases. With 3 bases clipped from V and 5 bases from J, the junction kept 12 bases outside the gene matches. This CDR3 is built from 17 residues. Per the germline V gene, CDR1 is SGDLS and CDR2 is YYNGEE. The CDR3 nucleotides are TGTGCCAGCAGCGGGCGGGCTAGCGGGAGGAATGAGGAGACCCAGTACTTC. This encodes CASSGRASGRNEETQYF.

The chain carries TRBV11-3 and TRBJ2-7, with TRBD2 matching 9 bases. Germline CDR1 reads SGHNT; CDR2 reads YENEEA. The V segment lost 4 bases and the J segment 6 bases; nucleotides outside the gene matches: 4. This CDR3 comprises 13 residues. CDR3: CASSSLAGTEQYF. In nucleotides, the CDR3 is TGTGCCAGCAGCTCGCTAGCGGGAACCGAGCAGTACTTC.

The chain has TRBV19 and TRBJ2-1, with 11 bases lining up with TRBD2. This CDR3 comprises 16 residues. The V and J ends lost 6 bases and 4 bases, in that order; junction bases with no gene match: 8. In germline, CDR1 is LNHDA, CDR2 SQIVND (reference sequence). The CDR3 loop reads CASSKSLAGAYNEQFF. The CDR3 nucleotides are TGTGCCAGTAGCAAATCACTAGCGGGAGCATACAATGAGCAGTTCTTC.

The chain employs TRBV19 and TRBJ1-1, with D uncertain. Germline CDR1 LNHDA, CDR2 SQIVND (reference sequence). The germline V and J ends were trimmed by 6 bases and 2 bases, with 10 bases remaining between them. This CDR3 has 13 amino acids. The CDR3: CASRVSLNTEAFF. The CDR3 bases are TGTGCCAGTAGAGTTTCCCTAAACACTGAAGCTTTCTTT.

The J gene is TRBJ1-1, the V gene TRBV6-5; 10 bases map to TRBD1. Germline V CDR1 and CDR2: MNHEY, SVGAGI. The CDR3 sequence is 15 residues long. V trimming: 10 bases; J trimming: 4 bases; junction bases outside the gene matches: 12. CDR3 amino acids: CATSRRDRGSTEAFF. The CDR3 nucleotides read TGTGCCACTTCGAGAAGGGACAGGGGTAGCACTGAAGCTTTCTTT.

This clone was recorded at least ten times. The chain carries TRBV19 and TRBJ2-1, with TRBD2 matching over 10 bases. Germline V gives CDR1 LNHDA, CDR2 SQIVND (reference sequence). Germline trimming cut 1 base from V and 10 bases from J; bases unmatched to any gene: 7. The CDR3 loop spans 15 amino acids. Here the CDR3 reads CASSIASGSSYEQFF. DNA for the CDR3: TGTGCCAGTAGTATAGCTAGCGGGAGTTCGTACGAGCAGTTCTTC.

Worth noting for this clone: Germline and junction disagree at one end, which may indicate a read error. The rearrangement uses TRBV4-2 and TRBJ2-3; weak D call: TRBD2 (6 bases). The V gene's germline CDR1 is LGHNA and CDR2 YNFKEQ. This CDR3 region has 13 residues. DNA of the CDR3: TGTGCCAGCAGCCAAGATCGGCGGGAACGATCAATGTTT. Protein product: CASSQDRRERSMF.

This clone was seen only once. The chain couples TRBV29-1 to TRBJ2-1; D is uncertain. The CDR3 has 12 residues. CDR1 is SQVTM, CDR2 ANQGSEA, per germline. Trimming stripped 7 bases from V and 2 bases from J, with 9 bases between. The CDR3 here is CSADGTYNEQFF. The CDR3 nucleotides are TGCAGCGCGGACGGTACCTACAATGAGCAGTTCTTC.

The chain links TRBV28 to TRBJ1-2; D gene ambiguous. Germline V gives CDR1 MDHEN, CDR2 SYDVKM. V was cut by 3 bases and J by 5 bases, with 4 bases left in between. The length of the CDR3 is 11 residues. CDR3 sequence reads: CASSFQYGYTF. CDR3 in DNA: TGTGCCAGCAGTTTCCAGTATGGCTACACCTTC.

The V gene is TRBV29-1, the J gene TRBJ2-7; D remains ambiguous. The ends were cut back, 5 bases at V and 0 bases at J, with 14 bases in the middle. Germline V gene sequence: CDR1 SQVTM, CDR2 ANQGSEA. CDR3 length: 14 amino acids. The CDR3 reads CSVLPYDNSYEQYF. CDR3 bases: TGCAGCGTTCTCCCCTATGACAACTCCTACGAGCAGTACTTC.

This CDR3 reads CASSPLIGGSSFEQFF. The CDR3 DNA reads TGCGCCAGCAGCCCTCTAATTGGCGGGAGTAGTTTTGAGCAGTTCTTC. The chain links TRBV5-1 to TRBJ2-1, with 7 bases that match TRBD2. This CDR3 is 16 amino acids long. Germline assignment: CDR1 SGHRS and CDR2 YFSETQ. V was clipped by 4 bases and J by 9 bases; unmatched bases: 16.

The chain links TRBV18 to TRBJ2-1, with 11 bases aligning to TRBD2. Trimming at V came to 3 bases and at J to 3 bases, leaving 4 bases not matched to a gene. The CDR3 extends over 16 amino acids. Germline V lookup: CDR1 KGHSH, CDR2 LQKENI. CDR3 in amino acids: CASSPGLAGIYNEQFF. DNA for the CDR3: TGTGCCAGCTCACCTGGACTAGCGGGTATCTACAATGAGCAGTTCTTC.

This chain links TRBV4-2 with TRBJ2-1, with D maybe TRBD2 (6 bases). Between the trimmed V and J ends, which lost 1 base and 4 bases, there was a span of 14 bases. The CDR3 has 16 amino acids. Germline V gene data show CDR1 as LGHNA and CDR2 as YNFKEQ. The DNA for the CDR3 is TGTGCCAGCAGCCAAGCTGTTATCGCGGGATACAATGAGCAGTTCTTC. As protein: CASSQAVIAGYNEQFF.